This TCR beta chain derives from a study of T-cell memory formation after mild COVID-19. TCR alpha and TCR beta cDNA libraries with sample barcodes and UMIs came from 5'RACE using constant-segment primers. TCRdb fed the 5' RACE reads into MiXCR, producing one record per CDR3 protein. Among 180,000 or so distinct CDR3 sequences, 11% were seen once, and the ten largest hold more than 3.5%. This clonotype was seen ten or more times. The J segment lost 9 bases and the V segment lost 1 base, leaving 5 bases of the junction unmatched. The CDR3 has 16 amino acids. From germline, CDR1 is SGHTA and CDR2 FQGNSA.

Sequenced material: PBMCs or a T cell subset sorted from them (not recorded which). The V call is TRBV7-2, the J call TRBJ2-1; 14 bases agree with TRBD2. The receptor was derived from a young man who had mild COVID-19 (a few samples of this study predate the infection). Cell type and time point are not known. DNA for the CDR3: TGTGCCAGCAGCTTAGATGGACTAGCGGGGGGCAGTGAGCAGTTCTTC. Its protein product is CASSLDGLAGGSEQFF. The full variable domain, with the rest looked up from reference TRBV7-2 and TRBJ2-1, is GAGVSQSPSNKVTEKGKDVELRCDPISGHTALYWYRQSLGQGLEFLIYFQGNSAPDKSGLPSDRFSAERTGGSVSTLTIQRTQQEDSAVYLCASSLDGLAGGSEQFFGPGTRLTVL.